The entry below gives a single TCR beta chain sequence along with its context. Germline V lookup: CDR1 SGDLS, CDR2 YYNGEE. The CDR3 loop spans 15 amino acids. Trimming took 1 base from V and 5 from J, leaving 14 bases between them. Replicate PCRs run on sorted subsets employed 200 ng DNA, approximately 30,000 T cell genomes. Profiled with immunoSEQ multiplex PCR; TCRdb holds only in-frame clones, not every one. The sample consists of approximately 2,000,000 clones, just under 95% of them appearing once. The data were taken from a study of shared clonotypes between healthy human individuals. Across the study: There were three CD4 naive, three CD4 memory, two CD8 naive and one CD8 memory plates per donor.

Terminally differentiated effector memory CD45RA+ cells were excluded from the naive CD8 cells, which were CD45RO-negative and positively selected for CCR7. Participating donors were healthy, HIV-negative adults free of recent acute infections or vaccinations. This clonotype originated in a young man in good health. Some clones in this sample may be carry-over from other donors' samples. The specimen was naive CD8+ T cells from PBMCs. The rearrangement links TRBV9 to TRBJ2-3; possibly TRBD2 for D (6 bases). The CDR3 DNA follows: TGTGCCAGCAGCGTATTCCGGGACTTAGGAGATACGCAGTATTTT. Protein: CASSVFRDLGDTQYF.